This TCR beta chain derives from a study of prognosis after radiotherapy for stage I lung cancer. The CDR3 has 15 residues. Germline assignment: CDR1 DFQATT and CDR2 SNEGSKA (reference sequence). V lost 0 bases and J lost 4, with 14 bases in between. Study-wide findings and caveats: In patients with versus without metastases, TRBV and TRBJ gene usage reportedly differed.

The table lists this clonotype with many counts. The antigen is not known. The study amplified the TCR beta CDR3 region from genomic DNA. This amplification was carried out by two rounds of multiplex PCR. For every TRBV and TRBJ gene, a specific primer was used in first-round PCR. TCRdb independently ran MiXCR on the multiplex PCR reads; one entry per CDR3 protein. The profile shows about 25,000 distinct CDR3 sequences, about 40% of them singletons. The chain uses TRBV20-1 and TRBJ2-3; perhaps TRBD1 as D (5 bases). The material sequenced was PBMCs, taken before or after stereotactic body radiation therapy (not recorded which). The clonotype comes from a donor aged 50 or older with non-small cell lung cancer. CDR3 sequence (DNA): TGCAGTGCTAGAGATGGGGCAGTGGGCGCAGATACGCAGTATTTT. It yields the protein CSARDGAVGADTQYF.